This note documents a single TCR beta chain sequence. This entry comes from a study of T cells in Graves' hyperthyroidism and ophthalmopathy. J gave up 12 bases and V 6 bases, and 8 bases lay outside the gene matches. This CDR3 spans 12 amino acids. The germline gives CDR1 MNHNS, CDR2 SASEGT. Amplification targeted TCR beta CDR3 regions from RNA transcripts. First-round RT-PCR targeting the TCR CDR3 was performed with the HTBI primer set. TCRdb re-called the multiplex PCR reads through MiXCR, storing one row per CDR3 protein. The sample contains hundreds of thousands of distinct CDR3 sequences, roughly an eighth of which appear only once.

The TCR originated in a woman aged 18 to 35 with Graves' hyperthyroidism. Material: blood. This chain joins TRBV6-1 and TRBJ1-5; 7 positions agree with TRBD1. CDR3 protein: CASSQGGGIQHF. The CDR3 bases are TGTGCCAGCAGCCAAGGAGGGGGCATCCAGCATTTT.